This T cell receptor (beta chain) was captured in a study of blood T cell repertoires in COVID-19. Whole-study context: The United States, Italy and Spain provided the acute and convalescent COVID-19 samples.

Profiling relied on immunoSEQ multiplex PCR, and the TCRdb table lists in-frame clones only, not all of them. This table has about 150,000 clones, around 90% appearing once. The CDR3 length is 15 residues. Germline V gene data show CDR1 as KGHSH and CDR2 as LQKENI. The junction had 8 bases not matched to a gene; V was cut back by 6 bases and J by 2 bases. Sequenced sample: PBMCs or T cells enriched from blood (not recorded which). The TCR was taken from a woman between 40 and 55 years old who had been exposed to COVID-19. The chain links TRBV18 to TRBJ1-1; 8 bases match TRBD1. CDR3 sequence: CASSTGTGDNTEAFF. The CDR3 coding sequence is TGTGCCAGCTCCACCGGGACAGGTGATAACACTGAAGCTTTCTTT.